Sequencing of this T cell receptor beta chain was carried out in a study of T cells after yellow fever vaccination. TCRdb reprocessed the 5' RACE reads with MiXCR, giving one entry per CDR3 protein. The sample contains about 630,000 distinct CDR3 sequences, 9% to 15% of which appear only once. Overall study findings and caveats: Weaker overall, the secondary response nonetheless peaked faster (day 5 versus 15).

This clonotype appeared many times. Its antigen is undetermined. Germline V gene data show CDR1 as SGHVS and CDR2 as FQNEAQ. This CDR3 has 14 amino acids. The V gene end was trimmed by 5 bases and the J gene end by 3 bases; junction bases not matched to a gene: 2. The chain links TRBV7-8 to TRBJ2-7; 12 bases are a match to TRBD2. The sequence was obtained from a young man who received the YFV17D yellow fever vaccine. The sample was PBMCs, taken on the day of the yellow fever booster vaccination. The CDR3 loop is CASSLTSGGYEQYF. The CDR3 DNA reads as TGTGCCAGCAGCCTGACTAGCGGGGGCTACGAGCAGTACTTC.